The rows below give T cell receptor beta chains drawn from one sample of a study of radiation and T cells in renal cell carcinoma. The method was immunoSEQ multiplex PCR; TCRdb's version includes in-frame clones alone and lacks a portion of them. The repertoire consists of roughly 45,000 clones, with roughly 85% occurring once and the leading ten covering around 26%. The specimen comprised blood, sampled from a patient whose treatment included radiotherapy and nephrectomy. The receptors shown here come from a woman in her seventies with renal cell carcinoma. The CDR3 runs from the conserved cysteine through the conserved F or W. A D gene is named only where the DNA matches it firmly. Only some rows state a clone size, as once, few, many or a class for expanded clones.

size,J,D,V,CDR3,DNA
.,TRBJ2-2,.,TRBV15,CATSSLASWSTGELFF,TGTGCCACCAGCAGTTTGGCTAGCTGGAGCACCGGGGAGCTGTTTTTT
.,TRBJ2-3,.,TRBV4-2,CASSQVSGDTSTDTQYF,TGTGCCAGCAGCCAAGTCTCAGGGGACACAAGCACAGATACGCAGTATTTT
.,TRBJ1-5,.,TRBV10-1,CANREVRNQPQHF,TGCGCCAACAGGGAGGTTAGGAATCAGCCCCAGCATTTT
.,TRBJ2-6,.,TRBV11-3,CASSSHRKEGAGANVLTF,TGTGCCAGCAGCTCCCATCGAAAGGAAGGGGCTGGGGCCAACGTCCTGACTTTC
.,TRBJ2-7,TRBD2,TRBV29-1,CSGTGTSGYEQYF,TGCAGCGGGACCGGGACTAGCGGCTACGAGCAGTACTTC
.,TRBJ1-4,.,TRBV5-1,CASSLGTGGEKLFF,TGCGCCAGCAGCCTCGGGACGGGAGGGGAAAAACTGTTTTTT
medium-sized,TRBJ1-6,.,TRBV7-2,CASRGRGTPVSSNSPLHF,TGTGCCAGCAGAGGCCGCGGGACCCCTGTGTCCTCTAATTCACCCCTCCACTTT
.,TRBJ2-5,.,TRBV5-6,CASRTLGAETQYF,TGTGCCAGCAGAACCCTTGGAGCCGAGACCCAGTACTTC
.,TRBJ2-1,.,TRBV11-3,CASSSNENYNEQFF,TGTGCCAGCAGCTCCAATGAGAACTACAATGAGCAGTTCTTC
.,TRBJ2-1,.,TRBV9,CASSPRGQGGLDEQFF,TGTGCCAGCAGCCCCCGGGGGCAGGGGGGTTTAGATGAGCAGTTCTTC
.,TRBJ2-5,.,TRBV2,CATSGRETQYF,.
.,TRBJ2-7,TRBD2,TRBV4-1,CASSHSSGKYYEQYF,TGCGCCAGCAGCCATTCTAGCGGGAAGTACTACGAGCAGTACTTC
.,TRBJ1-2,.,TRBV2,CASRPDPSYGYTF,TGTGCCAGCAGACCCGACCCCAGCTATGGCTACACCTTC
.,TRBJ2-3,.,TRBV29-1,CSGRQAVGADTQYF,TGCAGCGGTCGACAGGCAGTTGGGGCAGATACGCAGTATTTT
.,TRBJ2-3,TRBD2,TRBV5-5,CASSLGVSGNAQYF,TGTGCCAGCAGCTTGGGGGTTAGCGGGAATGCGCAGTATTTT
once,TRBJ1-5,.,TRBV15,CATSRRTVVGQPQHF,TGTGCCACCAGCAGACGGACCGTTGTGGGTCAGCCCCAGCATTTT
.,TRBJ1-2,TRBD1,TRBV12-5,CASGNDRGAYGYTF,TGTGCTAGTGGTAACGACAGGGGGGCCTATGGCTACACCTTC
.,TRBJ1-3,.,TRBV7-2,CASSLLDVGESGNTIYF,TGTGCCAGCAGCTTATTAGATGTTGGGGAGTCGGGAAACACCATATATTTT
.,TRBJ2-7,TRBD1,TRBV7-3,CASSLTGQGGEQYF,TGTGCCAGCAGCCTCACAGGACAGGGTGGCGAGCAGTACTTC
.,TRBJ1-2,.,TRBV7-9,CASSIEGGETFFPYGYTF,TGTGCCAGCAGTATCGAGGGCGGTGAAACTTTTTTCCCCTATGGCTACACCTTC
.,TRBJ2-2,.,TRBV7-6,CASSLAPTGTGELFF,TGTGCCAGCAGCTTGGCCCCAACAGGCACCGGGGAGCTGTTTTTT
few,TRBJ1-1,.,TRBV20-1,CSAPEVGAFF,TGCAGTGCTCCCGAGGTCGGAGCTTTCTTT
.,TRBJ2-7,.,TRBV6-5,CASSYGAAGEQYF,TGTGCCAGCAGTTACGGGGCGGCAGGCGAGCAGTACTTC
.,TRBJ2-7,.,TRBV6-6,CASGGSYEQYF,TGTGCCAGCGGGGGGTCCTACGAGCAGTACTTC
.,TRBJ1-5,.,TRBV6-6,CASRKLRDSNQPQHF,TGTGCCAGCAGGAAGCTCAGGGATAGCAATCAGCCCCAGCATTTT
few,TRBJ1-1,.,TRBV10-1,CASSEPKERNTEAFF,TGCGCCAGCAGTGAGCCTAAAGAACGGAACACTGAAGCTTTCTTT
few,TRBJ2-7,.,TRBV7-2,CASRLRGTSYEQYF,TGTGCCAGCAGATTACGGGGTACCTCCTACGAGCAGTACTTC
.,TRBJ2-7,.,TRBV5-4,CASSLDVGGYYEQYF,TGTGCCAGCAGCTTGGACGTTGGCGGGTACTACGAGCAGTACTTC
.,TRBJ2-1,TRBD2,TRBV7-3,CASSPRSSGSYNEQFF,TGTGCCAGCAGCCCCCGGTCTAGCGGGTCCTACAATGAGCAGTTCTTC
.,TRBJ1-1,.,TRBV5-1,CASSLGQTDEAFF,TGCGCCAGCAGCTTGGGGCAGACCGATGAAGCTTTCTTT
.,TRBJ2-1,.,TRBV29-1,CSVEWRSSGYYNEQFF,TGCAGCGTTGAATGGAGGAGCAGCGGGTACTACAATGAGCAGTTCTTC
once,TRBJ2-1,TRBD1,TRBV7-2,CASSLQGQGAYNEQFF,TGTGCCAGCAGCCTACAGGGACAGGGGGCCTACAATGAGCAGTTCTTC
.,TRBJ1-5,.,TRBV6-1,CAARGVNQPQHF,TGTGCCGCCCGGGGCGTTAATCAGCCCCAGCATTTT
many,TRBJ1-4,.,TRBV6-6,CASRPSRDGEKLFF,TGTGCCAGCAGACCGTCCCGGGACGGGGAAAAACTGTTTTTT
.,TRBJ1-1,.,TRBV5-1,CASSELGSNTEAFF,TGCGCCAGCAGCGAGCTAGGATCGAACACTGAAGCTTTCTTT
few,TRBJ1-4,.,TRBV30,CAWSNGRNEKLFF,TGTGCCTGGAGTAATGGGAGGAACGAAAAACTGTTTTTT
.,TRBJ2-2,TRBD2,TRBV7-3,CASSLLPGGNTGELFF,TGTGCCAGCAGCTTATTGCCGGGGGGTAACACCGGGGAGCTGTTTTTT
.,TRBJ1-1,.,TRBV9,CASSVVVKNTEAFF,TGTGCCAGCAGCGTAGTTGTGAAGAACACTGAAGCTTTCTTT
.,TRBJ2-7,.,TRBV6-1,CASSQTDFYEQYF,TGTGCCAGCAGTCAGACAGATTTCTACGAGCAGTACTTC
.,TRBJ1-2,.,TRBV28,CAAGVMKTAYGYTF,TGTGCCGCCGGGGTCATGAAGACCGCCTATGGCTACACCTTC
.,TRBJ2-3,.,TRBV5-1,CASRSAGSTDTQYF,TGCGCCAGCAGAAGTGCCGGGAGCACAGATACGCAGTATTTT
.,TRBJ1-5,TRBD1,TRBV6-5,CASSGQGLYQPQHF,TGTGCCAGCAGTGGACAGGGTCTGTATCAGCCCCAGCATTTT
.,TRBJ1-2,.,TRBV10-3,CAISLNNNYGYTF,TGTGCCATCAGTCTTAACAACAACTATGGCTACACCTTC
.,TRBJ1-1,TRBD1,TRBV18,CASSTRTGNTEAFF,TGTGCCAGCTCCACCCGGACAGGGAACACTGAAGCTTTCTTT